This T cell receptor (beta chain) was documented in a study of molecular identifiers for immune sequencing clone quantification. Notes on the study in general: Clones that had above 20 RNA copies took up over 99% of effector molecules but under 1% in naive cells. In cases of identical TCR molecules sharing a barcode, highly expanded clone sizes could be underestimated.

TCRdb reprocessed the PCR reads with MiXCR, giving one entry per CDR3 protein. The sample shows 85,000 to 100,000 distinct CDR3 sequences, approximately 22% of them seen only once. Germline V gives CDR1 DFQATT, CDR2 SNEGSKA (reference sequence). The CDR3 length is 19 residues. V was trimmed by 0 bases and J by 3 bases, leaving 23 bases between them. The CD8+CD4-CCR7+CD45RA+ phenotype defined the sorted naive CD8 T cells. On this clonotype itself: The antigen is unknown.

The chain employs TRBV20-1 and TRBJ2-2; possible D gene TRBD2, 6 bases. Sequenced: naive CD8+ T cells from blood, with Jurkat cell RNA spiked in. The subset here: FACS-sorted CD8+CD4-CCR7+CD45RA+ naive T cells. The receptor's source is a human donor in good health. Some libraries in this study had Jurkat cell RNA spiked in. The CDR3 nucleotides are TGCAGTGCTAGAGATAGTGTGGGGTTCGTAGCGGTAGACACCGGGGAGCTGTTTTTT. It is translated as CSARDSVGFVAVDTGELFF.